The 15 T cell receptor beta chains listed next were all sequenced from one sample in a study of regulatory T cells. Amplification used 52 TRBV primers and 13 TRBJ primers. Profiled with immunoSEQ multiplex PCR; TCRdb holds only in-frame clones, not every one. The sample contains 9,000 to 10,000 clones, over 75% of which appear only once. The sample comprised CD8+ T cells sorted from blood. The receptors were gathered from a person under 35 with CD3G deficiency.

The chain links TRBV28 to TRBJ2-7, with unresolved D. Trimming removed 5 bases at V and 0 bases at J, with 11 bases between. The germline gives CDR1 MDHEN, CDR2 SYDVKM. The CDR3 covers 14 residues. CDR3 in amino acids: CASSDRKHSYEQYF. In DNA form, the CDR3 reads TGTGCCAGCAGTGACCGTAAGCACTCCTACGAGCAGTACTTC.

V and J are TRBV6-1 and TRBJ2-7; D is possibly TRBD1 (5 bases). This CDR3 region has 13 residues. Deletions cut 4 bases from V and 3 bases from J, with 10 bases between. Germline loops: CDR1 MNHNS, CDR2 SASEGT. The CDR3 sequence: CASSAREVYEQYF. The CDR3 coding sequence is TGTGCCAGCAGTGCCAGGGAAGTCTACGAGCAGTACTTC.

The chain carries TRBV11-1 and TRBJ2-1, with D perhaps TRBD1 or TRBD2 (5 bases each). CDR3 size: 13 residues. The ends were cut back, 3 bases at V and 8 bases at J, with 11 bases in the middle. CDR1 is SGHAT and CDR2 is FQDESV in the germline V gene (reference sequence). The CDR3 nucleotides read TGTGCCAGCAGCTTGTTTTTGGGGGATGAGCAGTTCTTC. Protein: CASSLFLGDEQFF.

The chain is built from TRBV5-1 and TRBJ2-3; D is undetermined. Trimming left V 4 bases short and J 2 bases short, with 14 bases between. The germline gives CDR1 SGHRS, CDR2 YFSETQ. CDR3 length: 15 amino acids. The CDR3 sequence is CASSVTDSLTDTQYF. Written as DNA, the CDR3 is TGCGCCAGCAGCGTGACGGATTCCCTCACAGATACGCAGTATTTT. Looking up the rest from reference TRBV5-1 and TRBJ2-3 gives the full variable domain: KAGVTQTPRYLIKTRGQQVTLSCSPISGHRSVSWYQQTPGQGLQFLFEYFSETQRNKGNFPGRFSGRQFSNSRSEMNVSTLELGDSALYLCASSVTDSLTDTQYFGPGTRLTVL.

V is TRBV28 and J is TRBJ2-7, with D perhaps matching TRBD1 (5 bases). CDR1 and CDR2 (germline): MDHEN, SYDVKM. The CDR3 sequence is 12 residues long. Trimming took 2 bases from V and 6 from J, leaving 8 bases between them. Here the CDR3 DNA reads TGTGCCAGCAGTTTAAGGGGCCGCGAGCAGTACTTC. Translating gives CASSLRGREQYF. The complete variable domain, with remaining parts taken from reference TRBV28 and TRBJ2-7, reads DVKVTQSSRYLVKRTGEKVFLECVQDMDHENMFWYRQDPGLGLRLIYFSYDVKMKEKGDIPEGYSVSREKKERFSLILESASTNQTSMYLCASSLRGREQYFGPGTRLTVT.

The chain has TRBV6-1 and TRBJ2-7, with 11 nucleotides matching TRBD1. V was pared by 6 bases and J by 3 bases, with 1 base of the junction left unmatched. From germline, CDR1 is MNHNS and CDR2 SASEGT. This CDR3 spans 13 amino acids. The CDR3 sequence: CASSGTGGYEQYF. CDR3 nucleotide sequence: TGTGCCAGCAGCGGGACAGGGGGCTACGAGCAGTACTTC.

This clone was counted a single time. The chain links TRBV4-1 to TRBJ2-7; no clear D gene. Germline CDR1 MGHRA, CDR2 YSYEKL. V was cut by 1 base and J by 6 bases, with 10 bases left in between. The CDR3 has 13 residues. CDR3 coding DNA: TGCGCCAGCAGCCAAGCGGCTTGGACCGAGCAGTACTTC. It is translated as CASSQAAWTEQYF.

The V call is TRBV7-9, the J call TRBJ2-5, with D unclear. The CDR3 is made up of 12 amino acids. The germline V gene has CDR1 SEHNR and CDR2 FQNEAQ (reference sequence). V was shortened by 5 bases and J by 1 base, with 5 bases between the two germline ends. CDR3 in amino acids: CASSTFQETQYF. The CDR3 coding sequence is TGTGCCAGCAGCACCTTCCAAGAGACCCAGTACTTC.

This clone is a singleton in its sample. The V call is TRBV28, the J call TRBJ1-4; TRBD1 is a possible D gene (5 bases). V dropped 7 bases and J dropped 5 bases, with 14 bases sitting between them. In germline, CDR1 is MDHEN, CDR2 SYDVKM. The CDR3 contains 14 residues. CDR3 loop: CASKSFGGNEKLFF. The CDR3 region has the DNA TGTGCCAGCAAATCGTTCGGGGGGAATGAAAAACTGTTTTTT.

This rearrangement joins TRBV28 to TRBJ2-7, with D possibly being TRBD1 (5 bases). Germline CDR1 MDHEN, CDR2 SYDVKM. V lost 3 bases and J lost 5, with 11 bases in between. The CDR3 has 13 amino acids. CDR3 sequence: CASSLQLGDEQYF. CDR3 nucleotide sequence: TGTGCCAGCAGTTTGCAGTTAGGGGACGAGCAGTACTTC.

The chain is built from TRBV28 and TRBJ2-4; 8 nucleotides align to TRBD1. Germline trimming cut 6 bases from V and 7 bases from J; bases unmatched to any gene: 14. Germline CDR1 MDHEN, CDR2 SYDVKM. The CDR3 loop spans 16 amino acids. The CDR3 here is CASSTLRGRPRNIQYF. CDR3 sequence (DNA): TGTGCCAGCAGCACCCTCAGGGGGCGTCCCCGGAACATTCAGTACTTC.

This clone was seen just once. The rearrangement uses TRBV28 and TRBJ2-7, with 7 bases identical to TRBD1. The CDR3 length is 15 residues. The V and J ends lost 3 bases and 1 base, in that order; junction bases with no gene match: 6. The germline CDR1 and CDR2 sequences are MDHEN and SYDVKM. The CDR3 loop reads CASSFKPGQSYEQYF. The CDR3 nucleotides read TGTGCCAGCAGTTTTAAACCGGGACAGTCCTACGAGCAGTACTTC.

J is TRBJ2-7 and V is TRBV6-1; perhaps D is TRBD1 or TRBD2 (5 bases each). The V end was cut by 2 bases, the J end by 4 bases, with 12 bases between. This CDR3 has 14 amino acids. Germline V lookup: CDR1 MNHNS, CDR2 SASEGT. The CDR3 reads CASSELWGRYEQYF. CDR3 sequence (DNA): TGTGCCAGCAGTGAATTGTGGGGGAGATACGAGCAGTACTTC.

The chain links TRBV11-2 to TRBJ2-5; possibly TRBD2 for D (6 bases). The end of the DNA is better explained by TRBJ2-7, so the J call may be wrong. CDR1 is SGHAT, CDR2 FQNNGV, per germline. The CDR3 totals 13 residues. The CDR3 nucleotides read TGTGCCAGCAGCCCCGGGGGTCTCCACGAGCAGTACTTC. Translated: CASSPGGLHEQYF.

V gene TRBV1 combines with J gene TRBJ2-1; the D segment call TRBD2 is taken from the table without a DNA check. TRBV1 is recorded as a pseudogene. The CDR3 runs to 21 residues. The CDR3 sequence: CTSSQGLPTAGWRESYNEQFF. The CDR3 region has the DNA TGCACCAGCAGCCAAGGGCTCCCTACTGCAGGGTGGCGGGAGTCCTACAATGAGCAGTTCTTC.